The 18 T cell receptor beta chains below all came from one sample that was sequenced in a study of shared clonotypes between healthy human individuals. The method was immunoSEQ multiplex PCR; TCRdb's version includes in-frame clones alone and lacks a portion of them. Of approximately 1,000,000 clones in the sample, about 84% were seen once. The sample consisted of memory CD4+ T cells from PBMCs. Documented subset: CD45RA-negative fraction. The receptors originated from a man aged 18 to 30 in good health. Some clones in this sample may be carry-over from other donors' samples.

This chain uses TRBV27 with TRBJ2-3; D is uncertain. The CDR3 extends over 18 amino acids. Germline loops: CDR1 MNHEY, CDR2 SMNVEV (reference sequence). V was trimmed by 0 bases and J by 2 bases, leaving 18 bases between them. CDR3: CASSLSPSVGKDTDTQYF. CDR3 nucleotides: TGTGCCAGCAGTTTATCGCCCTCCGTAGGGAAAGACACAGATACGCAGTATTTT.

The chain carries TRBV7-2 and TRBJ2-7; D unclear. The CDR3 sequence is 14 residues long. Germline V gene data show CDR1 as SGHTA and CDR2 as FQGNSA. The V end lost 2 bases, the J end lost 5 bases, and 13 bases lay between the germline ends. CDR3 nucleotide sequence: TGTGCCAGCAGCTTAAGAAGGCCCCCACACGAGCAGTACTTC. Its protein product is CASSLRRPPHEQYF.

This clone is a singleton in its sample. The V call is TRBV27, the J call TRBJ2-3; unclear D gene. The CDR3 totals 14 residues. Germline CDR1 is MNHEY and CDR2 is SMNVEV (reference sequence). V was trimmed by 4 bases and J by 4 bases, leaving 12 bases between them. Here the CDR3 DNA reads TGTGCCAGCAGTTCCCACGCTATAGCAGATACGCAGTATTTT. Residues: CASSSHAIADTQYF.

This clone was found once. This chain joins TRBV30 and TRBJ1-3; TRBD1 might be the D (5 bases). Deletions cut 5 bases from V and 2 bases from J, with 13 bases between. CDR3 length: 14 residues. Germline V lookup: CDR1 GTSNPN, CDR2 SVGIG (reference sequence). Written as DNA, the CDR3 is TGTGCCTGGGCCCCGGGGGTAGCTGGAAACACCATATATTTT. Translation gives CAWAPGVAGNTIYF.

This clone was observed a few times. The gene calls are TRBV1 and TRBJ2-1; the tabulated D call, TRBD2, remains unverified against the DNA. TRBV1 is a pseudogene. This CDR3 has 14 amino acids. The chain's CDR3 is CTSSPSGRHHEQFF. In DNA, the CDR3 is TGCACCAGCAGCCCTAGCGGGAGGCACCATGAGCAGTTCTTC.

The V gene is TRBV5-6, the J gene TRBJ2-1; D call uncertain. The CDR3 runs 14 residues. Germline V lookup: CDR1 SGHDT, CDR2 YYEEEE. V was clipped by 2 bases and J by 6 bases, with 12 bases between them. CDR3 bases: TGTGCCAGCAGCTTCTTCTCCTGGAGCAATGAGCAGTTCTTC. Residues: CASSFFSWSNEQFF.

This sequence joins TRBV5-6 and TRBJ2-7; TRBD1 might be the D (6 bases). Deletions cut 4 bases from V and 7 bases from J, with 12 bases between. There are 12 residues in the CDR3. CDR1 is SGHDT and CDR2 is YYEEEE in the germline V gene. CDR3 sequence: CASSQQGLEQYF. CDR3 in DNA: TGTGCCAGCAGCCAGCAGGGGTTGGAGCAGTACTTC. The complete variable domain, with remaining parts taken from reference TRBV5-6 and TRBJ2-7, reads DAGVTQSPTHLIKTRGQQVTLRCSPKSGHDTVSWYQQALGQGPQFIFQYYEEEERQRGNFPDRFSGHQFPNYSSELNVNALLLGDSALYLCASSQQGLEQYFGPGTRLTVT.

The V and J genes are TRBV6-1 and TRBJ1-2, with 9 bases fitting TRBD1. V was pared by 5 bases and J by 1 base, with 5 bases of the junction left unmatched. Germline CDR1 is MNHNS and CDR2 is SASEGT. The CDR3 is 15 amino acids. The CDR3 DNA reads TGTGCCAGCAGTAAAGGGACAGGGATTAACTATGGCTACACCTTC. It encodes CASSKGTGINYGYTF.

The CDR3 DNA reads TGTGCCAGCAGCGCCAGTCGGGAGACAGGGAGCAATCAGCCCCAGCATTTT. This codes for CASSASRETGSNQPQHF. The chain recombines TRBV21-1 with TRBJ1-5; the D call in the table, TRBD1, was not verified against the DNA. TRBV21-1 is given as a pseudogene. CDR3 size: 17 residues.

This clone has more than one count but fewer than ten. The chain couples TRBV28 to TRBJ1-2; D uncertain. Trimming pared 5 bases from V and 6 bases from J, leaving 16 bases between. Germline V gives CDR1 MDHEN, CDR2 SYDVKM. The CDR3 spans 14 residues. Written as DNA, the CDR3 is TGTGCCAGCAGTCCCCGGGCCAAGGGAGATGGCTACACCTTC. The encoded protein is CASSPRAKGDGYTF.

The table lists this clone with a few counts. V gene TRBV12-2 combines with J gene TRBJ2-7. TRBV12-2 is labeled a pseudogene. The CDR3 extends over 14 amino acids. The CDR3 DNA follows: TGTGCAAGTCGCTTAGAGGCCATCCCCTACGAGCAGTACTTC. Protein: CASRLEAIPYEQYF.

This clone showed up just once. This chain joins TRBV11-2 and TRBJ1-1, with 7 bases that match TRBD1. Per the germline V gene, CDR1 is SGHAT and CDR2 is FQNNGV. V shed 5 bases and J 1 base; nucleotides not matched to a gene: 7. This CDR3 spans 15 amino acids. Here the CDR3 DNA reads TGTGCCAGCAGCCAAATACAGGGGTGGAACACTGAAGCTTTCTTT. It is translated as CASSQIQGWNTEAFF.

This rearrangement joins TRBV5-6 to TRBJ2-5; D gene uncertain. V dropped 0 bases and J dropped 8 bases, with 8 bases sitting between them. Germline CDR1 and CDR2: SGHDT and YYEEEE. The CDR3 spans 12 residues. CDR3 amino acids: CASSLDGYTQYF. The DNA of the CDR3 is TGTGCCAGCAGCTTGGACGGGTATACCCAGTACTTC.

This chain joins TRBV28 and TRBJ1-4; D is undetermined. Germline loops: CDR1 MDHEN, CDR2 SYDVKM. The CDR3 consists of 13 residues. With 2 bases removed from V and 8 bases from J, the gap between germline ends came to 9 bases. The CDR3 DNA sequence: TGTGCCAGCAGTTTACGGGCGAACGAAAAACTGTTTTTT. It is translated as CASSLRANEKLFF.

This clone turned up a few times. The chain is built from TRBV30 and TRBJ2-2; 7 nucleotides line up with TRBD1. Trimming cost V 5 bases and J 10 bases; bases outside gene matches: 4. CDR3 length: 11 residues. Per germline, CDR1 GTSNPN and CDR2 SVGIG (reference sequence). The CDR3 DNA reads TGTGCCTGGCAGGGGGAACAGGAGCTGTTTTTT. Translated, it gives CAWQGEQELFF.

This clone was detected only a few times. J is TRBJ1-1 and V is TRBV6-6; 7 bases align to TRBD1. The CDR3 is 12 amino acids. Germline V gene lookup returns CDR1 MNHNY and CDR2 SVGAGI (reference sequence). Trimming cost V 6 bases and J 8 bases; bases outside gene matches: 6. The CDR3 protein is CASRQGILEAFF. As DNA, the CDR3 is TGTGCCAGCAGACAGGGGATTTTGGAAGCTTTCTTT.

The chain couples TRBV10-3 to TRBJ2-5; D possibly matches TRBD1 or TRBD2 (5 bases each). In germline, CDR1 is ENHRY, CDR2 SYGVKD. The V end lost 1 base, the J end lost 5 bases, and 8 bases lay between the germline ends. This CDR3 region has 13 residues. The CDR3, as DNA: TGTGCCATCAGTGAGTTGGGGGTGGAGACCCAGTACTTC. Its translation is CAISELGVETQYF.

The CDR3 loop is CASTKGQGSRNEQFF. CDR3 DNA: TGTGCCAGCACCAAGGGACAGGGTTCAAGGAATGAGCAGTTCTTC. V usage is TRBV6-1 and J usage is TRBJ2-1; the match to TRBD1 covers 9 bases. The trim removed 7 bases at V and 7 bases at J, leaving 11 bases unmatched. The germline gives CDR1 MNHNS, CDR2 SASEGT. The CDR3 loop spans 15 amino acids.